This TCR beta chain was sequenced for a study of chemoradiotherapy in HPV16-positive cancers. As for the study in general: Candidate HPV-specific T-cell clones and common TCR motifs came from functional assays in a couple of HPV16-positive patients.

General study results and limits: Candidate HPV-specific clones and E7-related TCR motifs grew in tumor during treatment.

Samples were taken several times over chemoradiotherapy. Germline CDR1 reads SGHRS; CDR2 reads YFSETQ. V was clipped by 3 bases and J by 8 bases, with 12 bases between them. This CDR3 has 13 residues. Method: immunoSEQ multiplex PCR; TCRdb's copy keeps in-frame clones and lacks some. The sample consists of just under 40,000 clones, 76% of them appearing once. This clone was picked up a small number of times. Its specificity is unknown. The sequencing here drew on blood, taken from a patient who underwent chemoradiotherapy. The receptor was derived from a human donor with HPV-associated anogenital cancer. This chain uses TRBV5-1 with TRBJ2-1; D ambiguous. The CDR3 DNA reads TGCGCCAGCAGCTGGGTGGGGTCCGATGAGCAGTTCTTC. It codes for CASSWVGSDEQFF.